The rows below give T cell receptor beta chains drawn from one sample of a study of T-cell memory formation after mild COVID-19. From the 5' RACE reads, TCRdb called clonotypes with MiXCR, one entry per CDR3 protein. The data hold around 370,000 distinct CDR3 sequences, with around 21% observed a single time. Sample: PBMCs or a T cell subset sorted from them (not recorded which). The receptors here all came from an adult woman who had mild COVID-19 (a few samples of this study predate the infection). Cell type and time point are not known. Each CDR3 is given with its conserved first and last residue. D genes are given only for firm matches. Only part of the rows carry a size: once, few, many, or a class if the clone is expanded.

v_gene: TRBV6-1; j_gene: TRBJ1-1; abundance: few; d_gene: .; CDR3aa: CASSEVAGGAAEAFF; CDR3nt: TGTGCCAGCAGTGAAGTGGCGGGGGGAGCGGCTGAAGCTTTCTTT
v_gene: TRBV12-3/TRBV12-4; j_gene: TRBJ2-2; abundance: few; d_gene: TRBD2; CDR3aa: CASSLWAGANTGELFF; CDR3nt: TGTGCCAGCAGTTTGTGGGCGGGAGCGAACACCGGGGAGCTGTTTTTT
v_gene: TRBV5-5; j_gene: TRBJ2-7; abundance: .; d_gene: .; CDR3aa: CASSQPGGSYEQYF; CDR3nt: TGTGCCAGCAGCCAGCCCGGGGGCTCCTACGAGCAGTACTTC
v_gene: TRBV2; j_gene: TRBJ2-3; abundance: many; d_gene: .; CDR3aa: CASSVTDTQYF; CDR3nt: TGTGCCAGCAGTGTTACAGATACGCAGTATTTT
v_gene: TRBV5-4; j_gene: TRBJ2-2; abundance: few; d_gene: .; CDR3aa: CASSPRLVATGELFF; CDR3nt: TGTGCCAGCAGCCCCCGACTAGTGGCCACCGGGGAGCTGTTTTTT
v_gene: TRBV6-5; j_gene: TRBJ2-3; abundance: few; d_gene: .; CDR3aa: CASSYSGRRDTQYF; CDR3nt: TGTGCCAGCAGTTATAGCGGAAGGCGGGATACGCAGTATTTT
v_gene: TRBV28; j_gene: TRBJ2-1; abundance: few; d_gene: TRBD1; CDR3aa: CASSLGTGDLNEQFF; CDR3nt: TGTGCCAGCAGTTTGGGGACAGGGGACCTCAATGAGCAGTTCTTC
v_gene: TRBV12-3/TRBV12-4; j_gene: TRBJ2-7; abundance: many; d_gene: TRBD1; CDR3aa: CASSPGTVSYEQYF; CDR3nt: TGTGCCAGCAGTCCCGGGACAGTCTCCTACGAGCAGTACTTC
v_gene: TRBV5-1; j_gene: TRBJ2-1; abundance: few; d_gene: .; CDR3aa: CASSFSGGQFEQFF; CDR3nt: TGCGCCAGCAGCTTTTCTGGGGGGCAGTTTGAGCAGTTCTTC
v_gene: TRBV12-3/TRBV12-4; j_gene: TRBJ2-3; abundance: .; d_gene: TRBD1; CDR3aa: CASSLAYRGNTYTQYF; CDR3nt: TGTGCCAGCAGTTTAGCCTACAGGGGGAACACATATACGCAGTATTTT
v_gene: TRBV10-3; j_gene: TRBJ1-5; abundance: .; d_gene: .; CDR3aa: CAISESDNNQPQHF; CDR3nt: TGTGCCATCAGTGAGTCGGACAACAATCAGCCCCAGCATTTT
v_gene: TRBV4-1; j_gene: TRBJ2-7; abundance: .; d_gene: .; CDR3aa: CASSRSTVTYEQYF; CDR3nt: TGCGCCAGCAGCCGATCGACGGTTACCTACGAGCAGTACTTC
v_gene: TRBV5-1; j_gene: TRBJ1-2; abundance: .; d_gene: .; CDR3aa: CASSFTGAGNGYTF; CDR3nt: TGCGCCAGCAGCTTTACGGGGGCAGGAAATGGCTACACCTTC
v_gene: TRBV29-1; j_gene: TRBJ2-3; abundance: few; d_gene: .; CDR3aa: CSAGPTDTQYF; CDR3nt: TGCAGCGCGGGCCCCACAGATACGCAGTATTTT
v_gene: TRBV5-4; j_gene: TRBJ2-5; abundance: .; d_gene: TRBD2; CDR3aa: CASEPGLAGETQYF; CDR3nt: TGTGCCAGCGAACCCGGACTAGCCGGAGAGACCCAGTACTTC
v_gene: TRBV12-3/TRBV12-4; j_gene: TRBJ1-5; abundance: .; d_gene: .; CDR3aa: CASSRAGGNQPQHF; CDR3nt: TGTGCCAGCAGCCGAGCCGGCGGCAATCAGCCCCAGCATTTT
v_gene: TRBV12-3/TRBV12-4; j_gene: TRBJ1-2; abundance: .; d_gene: TRBD1; CDR3aa: CASSGTGTYGYTF; CDR3nt: TGTGCCAGCAGCGGGACAGGGACCTATGGCTACACCTTC
v_gene: TRBV7-9; j_gene: TRBJ2-3; abundance: .; d_gene: TRBD1; CDR3aa: CASSEDRGPDTQYF; CDR3nt: TGTGCCAGCAGCGAAGACAGGGGCCCAGATACGCAGTATTTT
v_gene: TRBV24-1; j_gene: TRBJ2-1; abundance: many; d_gene: .; CDR3aa: CATSDFASAGTLYNEQFF; CDR3nt: TGTGCCACCAGTGATTTCGCCTCCGCGGGAACCCTTTACAATGAGCAGTTCTTC